This T cell receptor beta chain is drawn from a study of a mutant IDH1 vaccine in newly diagnosed glioma. Study-wide context: In weeks 1, 3, 5, 7, 11, 15, 19 and 23, patients were immunized, eight times in all. Treatment recipients were about 60% male and around 40% female, and their mean age was approximately 42 years.

The data were produced by immunoSEQ multiplex PCR, yet TCRdb's version contains in-frame clones alone and is incomplete. The sample yields about 30,000 clones, approximately 84% seen once. Trimming stripped 3 bases from V and 3 bases from J, with 21 bases between. The CDR3 has 18 amino acids. Germline V gives CDR1 KGHSH, CDR2 LQKENI. Only a few counts were recorded for this clone. Its antigen is not identified. The study's findings and limits: Immune responses induced by the vaccine were seen in 93.3% of patients, spanning multiple MHC alleles.

Time point reported: week 23, last vaccination. With topical imiquimod, each dose of the vaccine consisted of 300 ug of mutant IDH1 20-mer peptide. The source is a woman aged 18-29 years with glioma. Material: PBMCs, obtained from a glioma patient whose treatment included an IDH1 peptide vaccine. The chain recombines TRBV18 with TRBJ2-1; tentatively, D is TRBD2 (5 bases). The CDR3 bases are TGTGCCAGCTCACCGGGGTCCTCGGGGAGCCTCTACTACAATGAGCAGTTCTTC. This sequence encodes CASSPGSSGSLYYNEQFF.